This entry is about one TCR beta chain. This entry comes from a study of blood T cell repertoires in COVID-19. Study-wide context: Samples representing acute and convalescent COVID-19 were sourced from the United States, Italy and Spain. T cells, B-cell-depleted T cells, or PBMCs provided the cDNA or gDNA that served as material.

Seattle participants joined during active infection and were tracked over time. How the authors handled the data: Amplification with reference gene primers provided the estimates of nucleated cell counts. Clones were read by immunoSEQ multiplex PCR, and TCRdb kept only the in-frame ones, dropping some. The V and J calls and the clone size are those of that table, but D and trimming were determined from the DNA. The table records 160,000 or so clones, 79% of them present only once. The CDR3 runs 15 residues. Looked up from germline, CDR1 is SGHTA and CDR2 is FQGTGA. Trimming cost V 3 bases and J 0 bases, with 6 bases left between them.

The V gene is TRBV7-3, the J gene TRBJ1-6; possible D gene TRBD1, 6 bases. The sample comprised peripheral blood. This clonotype was obtained from a woman in her sixties with COVID-19, enrolled during active disease. The CDR3 reads CASSLDSSYNSPLHF. The CDR3 nucleotides are TGTGCCAGCAGCTTGGACAGCTCCTATAATTCACCCCTCCACTTT.